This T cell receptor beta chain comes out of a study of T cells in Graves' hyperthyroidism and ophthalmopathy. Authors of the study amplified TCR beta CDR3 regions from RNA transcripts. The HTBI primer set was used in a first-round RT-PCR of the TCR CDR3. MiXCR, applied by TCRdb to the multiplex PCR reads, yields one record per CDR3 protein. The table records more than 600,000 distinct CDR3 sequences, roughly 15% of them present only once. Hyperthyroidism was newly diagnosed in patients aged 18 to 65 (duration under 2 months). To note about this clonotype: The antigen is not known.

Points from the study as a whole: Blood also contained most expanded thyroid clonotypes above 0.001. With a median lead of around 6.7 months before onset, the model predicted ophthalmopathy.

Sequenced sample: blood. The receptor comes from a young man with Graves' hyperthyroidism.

This CDR3 is CASSQVQGRGTGELFF. CDR3 in DNA: TGCGCCAGCAGCCAAGTGCAGGGACGTGGCACCGGGGAGCTGTTTTTT. This chain joins TRBV4-1 and TRBJ2-2; perhaps D is TRBD1 or TRBD2 (5 bases each). V lost 1 base to trimming and J lost 4 bases, with 13 bases between them. In germline, CDR1 is MGHRA, CDR2 YSYEKL. This CDR3 comprises 16 residues.